This TCR beta chain appears in the sequencing data of a study of cytomegalovirus exposure and HLA in healthy donors. Study in general: A data release that came early held roughly 90 million unique TCRs from HLA-typed donors.

Study observations and caveats: Association of a missense DCLRE1C variant with TCR beta V- and J-gene trimming was reported in a later analysis.

For this clone: Its cognate antigen is unknown.

PCR employed 60 Vbeta and 13 Jbeta primers. Here immunoSEQ multiplex PCR was the method, and the copy in TCRdb shows in-frame clones only, minus some. The sample has approximately 38,000 clones, around 82% seen once. At collection, donors were nominally healthy, but unrecorded immune exposures were probable. V was clipped by 4 bases and J by 0 bases, with 13 bases between them. The CDR3 covers 16 residues. Per the germline V gene, CDR1 is SQVTM and CDR2 is ANQGSEA. The J gene is TRBJ2-6, the V gene TRBV29-1; D call uncertain. Sequencing was performed on PBMCs. The source is a woman between 18 and 30 years old in good health and CMV-seropositive. The CDR3 nucleotides read TGCAGCGTTGCCAGTGATATTAACTCTGGGGCCAACGTCCTGACTTTC. As protein: CSVASDINSGANVLTF.